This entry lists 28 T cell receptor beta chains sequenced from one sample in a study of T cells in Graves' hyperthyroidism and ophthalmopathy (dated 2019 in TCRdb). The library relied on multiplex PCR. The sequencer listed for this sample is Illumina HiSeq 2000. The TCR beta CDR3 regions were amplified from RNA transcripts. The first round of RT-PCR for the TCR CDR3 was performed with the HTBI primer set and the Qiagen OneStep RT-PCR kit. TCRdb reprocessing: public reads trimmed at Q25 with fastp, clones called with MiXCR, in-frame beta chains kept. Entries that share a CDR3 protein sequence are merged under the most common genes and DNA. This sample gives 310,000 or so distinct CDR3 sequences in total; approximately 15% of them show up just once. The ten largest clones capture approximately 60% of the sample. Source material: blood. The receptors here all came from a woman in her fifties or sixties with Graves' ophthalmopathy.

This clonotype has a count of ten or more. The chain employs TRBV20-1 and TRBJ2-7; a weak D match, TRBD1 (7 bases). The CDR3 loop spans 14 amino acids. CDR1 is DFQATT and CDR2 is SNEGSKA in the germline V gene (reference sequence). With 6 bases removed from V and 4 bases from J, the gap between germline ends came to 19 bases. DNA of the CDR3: TGCAGTGCCTTGAGACAGGGACTTAGGTACGAGCAGTACTTC. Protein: CSALRQGLRYEQYF.

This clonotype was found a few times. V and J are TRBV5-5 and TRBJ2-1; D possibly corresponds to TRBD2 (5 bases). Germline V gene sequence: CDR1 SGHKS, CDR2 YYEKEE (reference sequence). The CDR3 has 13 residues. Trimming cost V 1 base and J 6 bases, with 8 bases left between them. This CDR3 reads CASSLTRGNEQFF. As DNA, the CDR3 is TGTGCCAGCAGCTTGACCCGGGGCAATGAGCAGTTCTTC.

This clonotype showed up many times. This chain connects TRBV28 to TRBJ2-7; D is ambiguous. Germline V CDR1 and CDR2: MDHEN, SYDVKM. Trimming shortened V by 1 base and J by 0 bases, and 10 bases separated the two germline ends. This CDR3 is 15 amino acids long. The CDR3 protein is CASSLFLGGSYEQYF. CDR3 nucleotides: TGTGCCAGCAGTTTATTTTTGGGCGGCTCCTACGAGCAGTACTTC.

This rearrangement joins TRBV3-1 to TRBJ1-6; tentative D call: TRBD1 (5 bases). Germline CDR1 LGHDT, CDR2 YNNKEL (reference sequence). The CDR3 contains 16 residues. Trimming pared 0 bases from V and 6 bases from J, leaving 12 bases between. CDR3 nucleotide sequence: TGTGCCAGCAGCCAAGAATGGGGGACCTTTAATTCACCCCTCCACTTT. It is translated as CASSQEWGTFNSPLHF.

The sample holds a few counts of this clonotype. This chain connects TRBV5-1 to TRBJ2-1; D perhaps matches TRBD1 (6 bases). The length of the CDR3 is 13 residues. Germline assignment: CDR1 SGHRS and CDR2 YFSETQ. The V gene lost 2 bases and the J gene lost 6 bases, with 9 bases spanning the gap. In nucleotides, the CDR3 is TGCGCCAGCAGCTTCAGGGGTACCAATGAGCAGTTCTTC. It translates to CASSFRGTNEQFF. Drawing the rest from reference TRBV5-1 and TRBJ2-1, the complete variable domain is KAGVTQTPRYLIKTRGQQVTLSCSPISGHRSVSWYQQTPGQGLQFLFEYFSETQRNKGNFPGRFSGRQFSNSRSEMNVSTLELGDSALYLCASSFRGTNEQFFGPGTRLTVL.

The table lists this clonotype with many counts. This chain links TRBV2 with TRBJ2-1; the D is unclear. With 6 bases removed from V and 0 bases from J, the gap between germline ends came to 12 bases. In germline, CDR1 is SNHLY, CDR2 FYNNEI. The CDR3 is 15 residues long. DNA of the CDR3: TGTGCCAGCAGCGCCATAATAGGCTCCTACAATGAGCAGTTCTTC. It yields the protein CASSAIIGSYNEQFF. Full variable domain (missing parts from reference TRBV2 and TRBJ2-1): EPEVTQTPSHQVTQMGQEVILRCVPISNHLYFYWYRQILGQKVEFLVSFYNNEISEKSEIFDDQFSVERPDGSNFTLKIRSTKLEDSAMYFCASSAIIGSYNEQFFGPGTRLTVL.

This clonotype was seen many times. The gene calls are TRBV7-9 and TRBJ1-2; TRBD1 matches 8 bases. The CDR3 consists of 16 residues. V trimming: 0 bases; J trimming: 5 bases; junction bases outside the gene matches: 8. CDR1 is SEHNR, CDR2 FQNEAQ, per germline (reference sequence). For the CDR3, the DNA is TGTGCCAGCAGCTTAGCGCGACAGGGGCTCCCATATGGCTACACCTTC. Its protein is CASSLARQGLPYGYTF.

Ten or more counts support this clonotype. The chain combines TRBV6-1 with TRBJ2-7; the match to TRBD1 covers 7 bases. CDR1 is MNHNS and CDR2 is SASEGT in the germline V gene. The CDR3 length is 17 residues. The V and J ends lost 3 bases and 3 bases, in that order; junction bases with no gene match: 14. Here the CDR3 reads CASSDGTDFLTFYEQYF. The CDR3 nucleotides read TGTGCCAGCAGTGATGGGACAGACTTCCTAACTTTCTACGAGCAGTACTTC.

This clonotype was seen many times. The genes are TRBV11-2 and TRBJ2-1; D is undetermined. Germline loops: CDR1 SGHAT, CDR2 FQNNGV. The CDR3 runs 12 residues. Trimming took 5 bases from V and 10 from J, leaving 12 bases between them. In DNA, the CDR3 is TGTGCCAGCAGCCACGTAATGGGAGAGCAGTTCTTC. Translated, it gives CASSHVMGEQFF.

CDR3 residues: CATSEDVDQPQHF. CDR3 nucleotides: TGTGCCACCAGTGAGGACGTCGATCAGCCCCAGCATTTT. The rearrangement uses TRBV24-1 and TRBJ1-5; D unresolved. This CDR3 spans 13 amino acids. The V end lost 4 bases, the J end lost 5 bases, and 8 bases lay between the germline ends. Germline lookup yields CDR1 KGHDR and CDR2 SFDVKD.

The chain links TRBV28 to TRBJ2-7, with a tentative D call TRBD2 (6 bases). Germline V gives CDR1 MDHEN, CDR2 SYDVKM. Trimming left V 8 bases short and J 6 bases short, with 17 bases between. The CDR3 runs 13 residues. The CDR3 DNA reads TGTGCCAGCGAGGAGAGCGGAGGGGCCGAGCAGTACTTC. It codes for CASEESGGAEQYF.

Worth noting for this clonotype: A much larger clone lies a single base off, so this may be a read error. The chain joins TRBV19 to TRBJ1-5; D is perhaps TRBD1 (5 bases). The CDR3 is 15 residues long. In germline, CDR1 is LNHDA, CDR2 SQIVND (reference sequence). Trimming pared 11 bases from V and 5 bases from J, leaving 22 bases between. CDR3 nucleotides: TGTGCCGGTAATCCTATTTGGGGGGATCATCAGCCCCAGCATTTT. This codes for CAGNPIWGDHQPQHF.

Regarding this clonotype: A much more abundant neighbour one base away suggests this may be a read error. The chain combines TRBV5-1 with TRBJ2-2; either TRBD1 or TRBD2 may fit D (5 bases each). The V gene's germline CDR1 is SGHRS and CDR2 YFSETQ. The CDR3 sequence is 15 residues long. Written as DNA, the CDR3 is TGCGCCAGCACGCAAACCTCAGGGAGCACCGGGGAGCTGCTTTTT. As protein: CASTQTSGSTGELLF.

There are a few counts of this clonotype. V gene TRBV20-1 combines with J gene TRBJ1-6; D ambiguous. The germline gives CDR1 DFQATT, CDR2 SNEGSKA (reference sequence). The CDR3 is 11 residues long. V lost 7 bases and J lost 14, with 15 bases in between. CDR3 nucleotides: TGCAGTGTTTCGACCCACTCGGCCCTCCACTTT. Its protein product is CSVSTHSALHF.

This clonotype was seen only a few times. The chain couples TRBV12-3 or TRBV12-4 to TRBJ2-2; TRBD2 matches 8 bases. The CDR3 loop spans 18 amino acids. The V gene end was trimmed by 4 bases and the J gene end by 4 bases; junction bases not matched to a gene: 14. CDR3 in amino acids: CASSSLARGGLSTGELFF. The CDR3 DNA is TGTGCCAGCAGTTCCTTAGCTCGGGGGGGCCTTTCCACCGGGGAGCTGTTTTTT.

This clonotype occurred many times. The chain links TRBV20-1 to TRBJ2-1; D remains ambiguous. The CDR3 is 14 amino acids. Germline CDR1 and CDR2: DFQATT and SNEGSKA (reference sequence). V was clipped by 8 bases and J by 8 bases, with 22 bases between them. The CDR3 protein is CSPRPPSDVDEQFF. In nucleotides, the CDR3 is TGCAGTCCCCGTCCCCCCTCGGACGTCGATGAGCAGTTCTTC.

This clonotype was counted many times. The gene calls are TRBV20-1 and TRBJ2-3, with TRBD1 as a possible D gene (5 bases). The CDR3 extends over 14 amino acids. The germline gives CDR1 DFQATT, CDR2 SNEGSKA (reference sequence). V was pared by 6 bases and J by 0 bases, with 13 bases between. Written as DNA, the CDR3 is TGCAGTGCCCAGACAGCGTCTAGCACAGATACGCAGTATTTT. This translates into CSAQTASSTDTQYF.

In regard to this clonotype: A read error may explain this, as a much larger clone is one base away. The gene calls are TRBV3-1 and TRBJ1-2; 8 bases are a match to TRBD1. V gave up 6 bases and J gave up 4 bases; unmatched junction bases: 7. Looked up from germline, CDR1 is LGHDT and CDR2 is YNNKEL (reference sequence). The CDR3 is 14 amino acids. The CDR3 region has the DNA TGTGCCAGCAGTACATCGGGACAGGCCTATGGCTACACCTTC. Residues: CASSTSGQAYGYTF.

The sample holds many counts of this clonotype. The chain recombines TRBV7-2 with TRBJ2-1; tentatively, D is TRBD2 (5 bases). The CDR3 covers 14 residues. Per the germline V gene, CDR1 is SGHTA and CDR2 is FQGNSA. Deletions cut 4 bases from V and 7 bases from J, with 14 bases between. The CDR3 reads CASSYGNLGNEQFF. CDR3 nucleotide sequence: TGTGCCAGCAGCTACGGGAATCTTGGTAATGAGCAGTTCTTC.

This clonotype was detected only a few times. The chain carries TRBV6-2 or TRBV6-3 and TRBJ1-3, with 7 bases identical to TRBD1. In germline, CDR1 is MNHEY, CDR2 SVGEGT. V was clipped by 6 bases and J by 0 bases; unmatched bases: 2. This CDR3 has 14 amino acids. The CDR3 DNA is TGTGCCAGCAGCGGGACAGCCTCTGGAAACACCATATATTTT. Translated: CASSGTASGNTIYF.

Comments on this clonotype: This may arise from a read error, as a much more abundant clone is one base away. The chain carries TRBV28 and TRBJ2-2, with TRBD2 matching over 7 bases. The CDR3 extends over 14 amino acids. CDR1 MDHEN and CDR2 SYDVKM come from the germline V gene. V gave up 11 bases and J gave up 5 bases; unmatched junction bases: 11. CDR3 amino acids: CAGTGGRETGELFF. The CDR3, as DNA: TGTGCCGGGACTGGCGGGAGAGAAACCGGGGAGCTGTTTTTT.

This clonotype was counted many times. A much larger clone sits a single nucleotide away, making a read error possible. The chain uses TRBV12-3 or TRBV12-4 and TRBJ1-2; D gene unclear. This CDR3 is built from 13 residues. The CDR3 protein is CASSFSGYYSYTF. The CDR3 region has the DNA TGTGCCAGCAGTTTCAGCGGATACTATAGCTACACCTTC.

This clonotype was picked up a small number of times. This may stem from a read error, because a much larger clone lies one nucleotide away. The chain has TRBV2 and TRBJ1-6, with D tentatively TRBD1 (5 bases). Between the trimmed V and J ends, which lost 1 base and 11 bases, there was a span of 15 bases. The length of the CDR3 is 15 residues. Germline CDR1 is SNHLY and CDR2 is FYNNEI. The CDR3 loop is CASSEGGTTNPPLHF. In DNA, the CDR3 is TGTGCCAGCAGTGAAGGCGGGACTACCAATCCACCCCTCCACTTT. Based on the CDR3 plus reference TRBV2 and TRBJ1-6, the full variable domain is EPEVTQTPSHQVTQMGQEVILRCVPISNHLYFYWYRQILGQKVEFLVSFYNNEISEKSEIFDDQFSVERPDGSNFTLKIRSTKLEDSAMYFCASSEGGTTNPPLHFGNGTRLTVT.

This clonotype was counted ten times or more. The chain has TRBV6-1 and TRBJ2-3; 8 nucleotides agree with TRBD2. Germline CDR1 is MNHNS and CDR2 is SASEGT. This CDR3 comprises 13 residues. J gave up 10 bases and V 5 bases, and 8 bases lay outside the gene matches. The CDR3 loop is CASSSGLAFPQYF. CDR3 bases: TGTGCCAGCAGTTCCGGACTAGCATTTCCGCAGTATTTT.

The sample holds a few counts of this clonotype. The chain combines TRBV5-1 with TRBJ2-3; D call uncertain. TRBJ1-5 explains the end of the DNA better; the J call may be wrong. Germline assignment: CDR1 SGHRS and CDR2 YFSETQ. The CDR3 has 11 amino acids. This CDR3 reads CASSYTDTQHF. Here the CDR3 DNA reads TGCGCCAGCAGCTACACAGATACGCAGCATTTT.

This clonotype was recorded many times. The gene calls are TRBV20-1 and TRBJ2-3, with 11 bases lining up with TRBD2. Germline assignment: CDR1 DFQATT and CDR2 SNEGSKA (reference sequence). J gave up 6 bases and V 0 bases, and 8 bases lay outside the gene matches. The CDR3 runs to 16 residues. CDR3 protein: CSARDPLAGVRDTQYF. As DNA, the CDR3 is TGCAGTGCTAGAGATCCACTAGCGGGAGTGAGGGATACGCAGTATTTT.

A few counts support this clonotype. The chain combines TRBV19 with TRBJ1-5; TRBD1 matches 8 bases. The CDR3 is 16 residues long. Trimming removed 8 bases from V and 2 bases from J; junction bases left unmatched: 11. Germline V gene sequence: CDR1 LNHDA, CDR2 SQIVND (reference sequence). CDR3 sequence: CASRDRPLGRNQPQHF. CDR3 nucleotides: TGTGCCAGTCGGGACAGGCCGCTTGGGCGCAATCAGCCCCAGCATTTT.

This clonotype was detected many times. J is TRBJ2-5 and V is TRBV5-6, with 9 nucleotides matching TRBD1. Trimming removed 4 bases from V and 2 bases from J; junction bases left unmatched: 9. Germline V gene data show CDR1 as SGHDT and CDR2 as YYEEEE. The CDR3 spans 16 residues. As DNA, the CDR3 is TGTGCCAGCAGCGACAAACAGGGGGCAGGTCAAGAGACCCAGTACTTC. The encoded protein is CASSDKQGAGQETQYF.